This entry lists 5 T cell receptor beta chains sequenced from one sample in a study of T cell changes during pregnancy in multiple sclerosis. Method: immunoSEQ multiplex PCR; TCRdb's copy keeps in-frame clones and lacks some. Altogether about 76,000 clones are present, roughly 93% being singletons, with the ten largest covering 2.5% to 3%. Here the sequenced sample was peripheral blood, taken in the second trimester of pregnancy. Source of these receptors: a female donor with multiple sclerosis, enrolled in a pregnancy study.

This chain uses TRBV29-1 with TRBJ2-7, with 9 bases lining up with TRBD1. There are 14 residues in the CDR3. With V trimmed by 4 bases and J by 0 bases, 4 bases remained unmatched. Germline lookup yields CDR1 SQVTM and CDR2 ANQGSEA. Here the CDR3 DNA reads TGCAGCGTTGGAGGGACAGGGTCCTCCTACGAGCAGTACTTC. This encodes CSVGGTGSSYEQYF.

This chain uses TRBV5-6 with TRBJ2-5; 7 bases align to TRBD2. Germline loops: CDR1 SGHDT, CDR2 YYEEEE. V lost 0 bases to trimming and J lost 1 base; unmatched junction nucleotides: 3. This CDR3 has 15 residues. CDR3 DNA: TGTGCCAGCAGCTTGGCCAGCGGGGCCCAAGAGACCCAGTACTTC. Amino acid sequence: CASSLASGAQETQYF.

This clone was observed a few times. The chain joins TRBV7-9 to TRBJ1-1; 11 nucleotides align to TRBD1. With V trimmed by 5 bases and J by 6 bases, 5 bases remained unmatched. The CDR3 covers 14 residues. Germline V lookup: CDR1 SEHNR, CDR2 FQNEAQ (reference sequence). CDR3 sequence reads: CASSEDRGLSEAFF. The CDR3 region has the DNA TGTGCCAGCAGCGAGGACAGGGGGCTTTCTGAAGCTTTCTTT.

This chain uses TRBV19 with TRBJ1-4; D gene unclear. The V gene's germline CDR1 is LNHDA and CDR2 SQIVND (reference sequence). The V end was cut by 7 bases, the J end by 0 bases, with 12 bases between. This CDR3 spans 15 amino acids. The chain's CDR3 is CASMVHGATNEKLFF. The CDR3 DNA sequence: TGTGCCAGTATGGTTCATGGAGCAACTAATGAAAAACTGTTTTTT.

CDR3 protein: CASSQAVATNEKLFF. CDR3 nucleotides: TGTGCCAGCAGCCAAGCCGTAGCAACTAATGAAAAACTGTTTTTT. This rearrangement joins TRBV14 to TRBJ1-4; no reliable D call. Germline loops: CDR1 SGHDN, CDR2 FVKESK. Trimming removed 1 base at V and 0 bases at J, with 6 bases between. This CDR3 has 15 residues.